A selection of T cell receptor beta chains follows, all from one sample in a study of blood T cell repertoires in COVID-19. Here immunoSEQ multiplex PCR was the method, and the copy in TCRdb shows in-frame clones only, minus some. The sample lists 55,000 to 70,000 clones, 88% seen once, with roughly 40% in the top ten. The source material was peripheral blood. The receptor set was obtained from a woman aged 55-70 years with COVID-19, enrolled during active disease. The CDR3 runs from the conserved cysteine through the conserved F or W. The D gene is left open where the match is weak. The listing skips clone size in some rows; elsewhere it reads once, few, many or a size class.

j_call,d_call,clone_size,v_call,cdr3_nt,cdr3_aa
TRBJ2-7,TRBD1,-,TRBV11-3,TGTGCCAGCAGCCCGACCTTGGACAGGACCCCCTACGAGCAGTACTTC,CASSPTLDRTPYEQYF
TRBJ1-6,-,once,TRBV20-1,TGCAGTGCCCCGGTACCGGGGACTCTCCACTTT,CSAPVPGTLHF
TRBJ1-6,TRBD1,-,TRBV7-6,TGTGCCAGCAGCCTGACAGGGCTTTCACCCCTCCACTTT,CASSLTGLSPLHF
TRBJ2-7,-,-,TRBV5-5,TGTGCCAGCAGCACAGACTACGAGCAGTACTTC,CASSTDYEQYF
TRBJ1-6,-,-,TRBV27,TGTGCCAGCAGTTTTGGAGGGGCTGGCAATTCACCCCTCCACTTT,CASSFGGAGNSPLHF
TRBJ1-4,-,-,TRBV11-2,TGTGCCAGCAGCCTCCCCCCGGGAGCTAATGAAAAACTGTTTTTT,CASSLPPGANEKLFF
TRBJ1-6,-,once,TRBV19,TGTGCCAGTAGTATAGCGGCGAGGAGGGATTCACCCCTCCACTTT,CASSIAARRDSPLHF
TRBJ2-5,-,-,TRBV7-9,TGTGCCAGCAGCGGAGGGGCGGGAGAGACCCAGTACTTC,CASSGGAGETQYF
TRBJ1-2,-,-,TRBV7-8,TGTGCCAGCGCGGGCGAGGAAAACTATGGCTACACCTTC,CASAGEENYGYTF
TRBJ1-5,-,-,TRBV7-6,TGTGCCAGCAGCCAGTCATCAGGCTTCAATCAGCCCCAGCATTTT,CASSQSSGFNQPQHF
TRBJ2-4,-,-,TRBV7-2,TGTGCCAGCAGCTTAGACAGGGCACCCGGATCCAAAAACATTCAGTACTTC,CASSLDRAPGSKNIQYF
TRBJ1-5,TRBD1,-,TRBV27,TGTGCCAGCAGAGGTGGGACAGGGGGTAATCAGCCCCAGCATTTT,CASRGGTGGNQPQHF
TRBJ1-4,-,-,TRBV7-9,TGTGCCAGCGGCCGGGGATCTAATGAAAAACTGTTTTTT,CASGRGSNEKLFF
TRBJ2-5,TRBD2,-,TRBV9,TGTGCCAGCAGCGTAGCGGCTAGCGGGAGCGGAGAGACCCAGTACTTC,CASSVAASGSGETQYF
TRBJ2-3,TRBD1,-,TRBV10-2,TGCGCCAGCAGTGAACCGGGACAGGGCCTCACAGATACGCAGTATTTT,CASSEPGQGLTDTQYF
TRBJ1-1,TRBD1,few,TRBV6-5,TGTGCCAGCAGTTACGTCGGACAGGGGGACACTGAAGCTTTCTTT,CASSYVGQGDTEAFF
TRBJ2-3,TRBD2,-,TRBV29-1,TGCAGCGCAAGACTAGCGGGAGGAACAGATACGCAGTATTTT,CSARLAGGTDTQYF
TRBJ2-1,-,-,TRBV28,TGTGCCAGCAGTCGACCCGGACTTTACAATGAGCAGTTCTTC,CASSRPGLYNEQFF
TRBJ2-1,TRBD2,-,TRBV6-2/TRBV6-3,TGTGCCAGCAGTTACTCAGGGACTAGCGTGATCTACAATGAGCAGTTCTTC,CASSYSGTSVIYNEQFF
TRBJ1-1,TRBD1,-,TRBV29-1,TGCAGCGTTGAAGCAGGACAGGGGGCTTTAACTGAAGCTTTCTTT,CSVEAGQGALTEAFF
TRBJ2-7,TRBD2,-,TRBV4-2,TGTGCCAGCAGCCTTGCCCCCCCGCCTAGCGGGGCCTACGAGCAGTACTTC,CASSLAPPPSGAYEQYF
TRBJ1-1,-,-,TRBV7-2,TGTGCCAGCAGCCCTAGGGAGGGGTTTAGAGATGAAGCTTTCTTT,CASSPREGFRDEAFF
TRBJ1-5,-,-,TRBV6-2/TRBV6-3,TGTGCCAGCAGTCAACAGGGTGGAAATCAGCCCCAGCATTTT,CASSQQGGNQPQHF
TRBJ2-7,TRBD1,-,TRBV5-1,TGCGCCAGGCAGCGTGACAGGGACTACGAGCAGTACTTC,CARQRDRDYEQYF
TRBJ1-1,-,-,TRBV29-1,TGCAGCGGTCAGAGGGAGGTAGCTTTCTTT,CSGQREVAFF